This T cell receptor (beta chain) was obtained from a study of long-term antiretroviral therapy in people with HIV (dated by TCRdb to 2022 to 2024). About the full investigation: The earliest samples were collected approximately a decade before the 2015 WHO recommendation for immediate ART, a period when ART was typically delayed until CD4 counts fell. A retrospective serial study tested whether ART initiation and durable HIV suppression were associated with changes in peripheral blood TRB repertoire composition and diversity. A total of roughly 180 cryopreserved PBMC samples were contributed to the cohort by 30 adults with confirmed HIV infection, with samples collected serially over a mean of roughly six years (range 1-12). Of the 30 to 35 participants with HIV, 10 to 11 were female. No cross-contamination during QIAcube processing was shown when test extractions of a monoclonal T-cell line were performed alongside over 25 polyclonal samples. Overall results and qualifications from the work: Narrower CDR3 length ranges were observed in HIV repertoires than in controls, and an antigen-experienced repertoire with only a slight naive shift after ART was suggested by the network structure. Inferences about post-ART repertoire changes were limited because no data were available on ART adherence, viral resistance or therapy changes. Because pre-ART samples had limited cell numbers, unsorted PBMC were profiled rather than sorted CD4+ and CD8+ T cells. The samples were dated from about 2003 to 2017, and the ART regimens that were used may be less effective than current ART regimens. Expanded TRB clones identified before ART initiation dominated the repertoire across all time points, though the dominance fluctuated and decreased in many PLHIV after ART. Starting ART was linked to a significant rise in TRB diversity, yet even with long-term ART the diversity remained significantly lower than in transplant donor controls. Because PBMC availability was limited, only the TCR beta chain was sequenced, with no alpha chain pairing.

A word on this clone: The target of this receptor is not known. Per-nucleotide qualities are absent, and no much larger clonotype sits a single base away.

V trim: 6 bases; J trim: 3 bases; unmatched bases: 8. The CDR3 measures 15 amino acids from cysteine to phenylalanine. The kept DNA is CDR3 alone, 45 bases in frame from the first base. For CDR1 and CDR2, the germline V gene (reference sequence) lists LNHDA and SQIVND. The immunoSEQ hsTCRB v3.0 assay was used at survey level resolution for TRB variable region sequencing. TRB sequencing targeted a depth of roughly 35,000-50,000 T-cell genomes per sample. Pooled TRB libraries were sequenced on an Illumina MiSeq with a v3 150-cycle kit. The study's own analysis went as follows. Repertoire analysis ran in R within a reproducible Nextflow workflow covering QC, data transformation and analysis. Custom analyses were implemented in LymphoSeq2, an R package for AIRR-Seq data exploration. After excluding several samples that yielded fewer than 5000 total TRB sequences, 150 to 200 HIV repertoires remained for analysis. Of the 188 retained HIV repertoires, some 60 were collected before and 120 to 140 after ART initiation. Repertoires were downsampled to 5000 TRB nucleotide sequences, with summary statistics averaged over 100 downsampling iterations. Only TRB sequences with CDR3 regions of at least seven amino acids were retained for analysis. Two measures captured diversity: a Shannon entropy-derived clonality score and the Gini coefficient. In the repertoire networks, any two of the top 5000 CDR3 amino acid sequences were connected whenever the two sequences differed by an edit distance of one. GLIPH2 predicted antigen specificity groups and MHC restriction for TRB CDR3 amino acid sequences. Known CMV, EBV, HIV or tissue antigen associations were flagged by matching CDR3 amino acid sequences against VDJdb and McPAS-TCR. Pre-ART, post-ART and control groups were compared with Wilcoxon signed-rank tests and Holm-Bonferroni correction. The source is immuneACCESS, and TCRdb retained only in-frame sequences with V and J called. Part of the clones is not carried over; for the studies checked, unresolved V genes explain less than half of this, and the remainder is unexplained. That table supplies the V and J calls and clone size; D and trimming were determined from the DNA. The table for this sample lists 20,000 to 25,000 clones; more than 65% of them were counted only once. Roughly a tenth of the sample is held by the ten biggest clonotypes.

Participants were included only if at least one PBMC sample before ART initiation and at least two post-ART samples were available. Every participant with HIV received treatment in the United States of America. Before DNA extraction, cryopreserved samples of about 0.95-11 million PBMC were thawed and washed. At the time of the earliest PBMC sample for each participant with HIV, ages ranged from roughly 23 to 55 years. PBMC samples were contributed by each participant from 1-4 timepoints before ART initiation and 2-8 timepoints after ART initiation, with a median of 7 samples. Serial HIV viral load, CD4+ T-cell count, ART history and demographic data were obtained for every participant. A Qiagen kit on a QIAcube was used to extract genomic DNA from unsorted PBMC, with samples processed in batches of 12.

The sequence joins TRBV19 to TRBJ2-7; 10 of the junction bases match TRBD2. Source: unsorted PBMCs, taken about 2.4 years after starting antiretroviral therapy. This TCR came from a man aged 35-49 years with HIV. The CDR3 region reads CASSLQGLARYEQYF. Here is the DNA: TGTGCCAGTAGCCTACAGGGACTAGCGCGCTACGAGCAGTACTTC.